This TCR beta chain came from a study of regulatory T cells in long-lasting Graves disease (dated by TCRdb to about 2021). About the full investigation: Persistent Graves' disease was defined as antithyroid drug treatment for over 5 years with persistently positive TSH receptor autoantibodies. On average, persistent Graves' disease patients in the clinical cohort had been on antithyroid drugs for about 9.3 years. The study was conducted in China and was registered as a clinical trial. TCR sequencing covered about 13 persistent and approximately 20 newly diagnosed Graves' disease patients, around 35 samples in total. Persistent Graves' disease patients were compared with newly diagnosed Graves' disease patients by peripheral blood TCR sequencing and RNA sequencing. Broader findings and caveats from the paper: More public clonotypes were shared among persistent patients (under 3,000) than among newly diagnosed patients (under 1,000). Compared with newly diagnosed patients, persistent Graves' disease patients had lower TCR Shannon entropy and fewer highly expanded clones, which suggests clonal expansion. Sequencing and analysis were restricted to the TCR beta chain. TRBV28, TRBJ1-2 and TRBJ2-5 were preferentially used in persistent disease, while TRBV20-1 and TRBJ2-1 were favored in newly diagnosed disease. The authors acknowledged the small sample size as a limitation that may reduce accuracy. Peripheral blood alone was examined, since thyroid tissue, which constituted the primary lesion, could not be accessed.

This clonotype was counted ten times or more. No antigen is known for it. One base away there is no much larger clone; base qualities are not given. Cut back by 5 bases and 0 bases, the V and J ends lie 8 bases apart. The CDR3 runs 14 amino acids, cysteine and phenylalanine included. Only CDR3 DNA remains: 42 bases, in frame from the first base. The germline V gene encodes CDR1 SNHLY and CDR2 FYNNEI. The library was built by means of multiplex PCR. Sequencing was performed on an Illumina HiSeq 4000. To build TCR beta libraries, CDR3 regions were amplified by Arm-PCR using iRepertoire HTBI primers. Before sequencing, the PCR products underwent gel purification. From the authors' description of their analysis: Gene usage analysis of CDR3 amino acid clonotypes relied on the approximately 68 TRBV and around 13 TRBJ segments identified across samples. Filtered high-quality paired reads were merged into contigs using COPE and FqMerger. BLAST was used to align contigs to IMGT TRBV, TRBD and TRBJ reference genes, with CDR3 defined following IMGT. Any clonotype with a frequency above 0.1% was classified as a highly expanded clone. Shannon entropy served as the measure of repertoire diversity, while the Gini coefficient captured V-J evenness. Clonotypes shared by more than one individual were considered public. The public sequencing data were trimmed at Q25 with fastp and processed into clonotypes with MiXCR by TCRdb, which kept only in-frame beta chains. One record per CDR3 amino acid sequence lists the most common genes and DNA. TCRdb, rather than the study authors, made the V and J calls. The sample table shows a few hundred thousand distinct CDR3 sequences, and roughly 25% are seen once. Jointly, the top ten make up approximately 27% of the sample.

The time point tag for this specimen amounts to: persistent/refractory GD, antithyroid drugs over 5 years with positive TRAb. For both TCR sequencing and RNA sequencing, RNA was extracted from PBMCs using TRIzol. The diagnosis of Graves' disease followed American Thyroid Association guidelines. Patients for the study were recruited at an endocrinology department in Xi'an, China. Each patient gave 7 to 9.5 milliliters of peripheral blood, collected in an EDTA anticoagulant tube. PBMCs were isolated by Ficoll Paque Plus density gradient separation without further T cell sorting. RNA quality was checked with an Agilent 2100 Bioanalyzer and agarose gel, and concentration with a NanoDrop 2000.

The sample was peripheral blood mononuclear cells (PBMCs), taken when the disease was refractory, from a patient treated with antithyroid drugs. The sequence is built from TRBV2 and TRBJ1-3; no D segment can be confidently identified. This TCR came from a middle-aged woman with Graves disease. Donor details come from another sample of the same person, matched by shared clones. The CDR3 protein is CASSLRSSGNTIYF. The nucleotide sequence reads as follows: TGTGCCAGCAGTTTACGAAGCTCTGGAAACACCATATATTTT.